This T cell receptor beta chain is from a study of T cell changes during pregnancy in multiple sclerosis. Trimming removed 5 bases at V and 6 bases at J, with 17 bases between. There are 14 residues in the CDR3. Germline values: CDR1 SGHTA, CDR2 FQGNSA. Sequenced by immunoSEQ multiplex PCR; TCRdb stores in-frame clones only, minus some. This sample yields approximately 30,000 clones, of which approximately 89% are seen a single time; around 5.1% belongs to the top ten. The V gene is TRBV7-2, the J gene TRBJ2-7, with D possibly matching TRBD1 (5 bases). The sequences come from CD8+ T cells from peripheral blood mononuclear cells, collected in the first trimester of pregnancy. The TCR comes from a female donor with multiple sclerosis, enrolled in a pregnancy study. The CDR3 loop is CASSPVDIFFEQYF. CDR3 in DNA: TGTGCCAGCAGCCCTGTGGACATCTTTTTCGAGCAGTACTTC.